This T cell receptor (beta chain) was obtained from a study of blood T cell repertoires in COVID-19. Study details: Acute and convalescent COVID-19 specimens originated in the United States, Italy and Spain.

TCRdb keeps only in-frame clones here, not all; method: immunoSEQ multiplex PCR. The sample has over 150,000 clones, over 80% seen once. The V segment lost 2 bases and the J segment 0 bases; nucleotides outside the gene matches: 10. CDR3 size: 18 residues. Germline V gene lookup returns CDR1 LGHNA and CDR2 YSLEER. The material sequenced was peripheral blood. The receptor's source is a woman aged 55 to 70 with acute or convalescent COVID-19. This chain links TRBV4-3 with TRBJ1-5; TRBD1 agrees at 7 bases. CDR3: CASSQKENRGYSNQPQHF. Here the CDR3 DNA reads TGCGCCAGCAGCCAAAAGGAGAACAGGGGATATAGCAATCAGCCCCAGCATTTT.